The 10 T cell receptor beta chains listed next were all sequenced from one sample in a study of OX40 agonist ivuxolimab in advanced cancers. Assay used: immunoSEQ multiplex PCR; TCRdb lists only in-frame clones, some missing. The table includes under 100,000 clones, roughly four fifths detected once. The material sequenced was CD4+ or CD8+ T cells sorted from blood, taken in a trial of the OX40 agonist ivuxolimab. These receptors were obtained from an adult with an advanced solid tumor such as melanoma, head and neck, liver or kidney cancer.

The chain combines TRBV7-8 with TRBJ2-3, with 10 bases identical to TRBD2. This CDR3 has 16 amino acids. Per germline, CDR1 SGHVS and CDR2 FQNEAQ. With 0 bases clipped from V and 7 bases from J, the junction kept 7 bases outside the gene matches. DNA for the CDR3: TGTGCCAGCAGCTTAGCCCCTAGCGGGAGTGGGAATACGCAGTATTTT. As protein: CASSLAPSGSGNTQYF. The full variable domain, rest sourced from reference TRBV7-8 and TRBJ2-3, is GAGVSQSPRYKVAKRGQDVALRCDPISGHVSLFWYQQALGQGPEFLTYFQNEAQLDKSGLPSDRFFAERPEGSVSTLKIQRTQQEDSAVYLCASSLAPSGSGNTQYFGPGTRLTVL.

The gene calls are TRBV2 and TRBJ1-5; D uncertain. The ends were cut back, 2 bases at V and 3 bases at J, with 11 bases in the middle. Germline V gene data show CDR1 as SNHLY and CDR2 as FYNNEI. The CDR3 contains 15 residues. CDR3 sequence: CASSELGSANQPQHF. CDR3 DNA sequence: TGTGCCAGCAGTGAACTGGGGTCGGCCAATCAGCCCCAGCATTTT.

V is TRBV18 and J is TRBJ2-6; tentatively, D is TRBD1 (6 bases). The CDR3 extends over 15 amino acids. Trimming removed 4 bases from V and 1 base from J, with 8 bases in between. The V gene's germline CDR1 is KGHSH and CDR2 LQKENI. CDR3 sequence: CASSLTGSGANVLTF. Written as DNA, the CDR3 is TGTGCCAGCTCACTCACAGGGTCTGGGGCCAACGTCCTGACTTTC.

The chain's CDR3 is CASRMTGLTEAFF. The CDR3 DNA reads as TGTGCCAGCAGGATGACAGGGCTCACTGAAGCTTTCTTT. The genes are TRBV6-6 and TRBJ1-1; 7 bases line up with TRBD1. Germline loops: CDR1 MNHNY, CDR2 SVGAGI (reference sequence). The trim removed 6 bases at V and 4 bases at J, leaving 5 bases unmatched. The CDR3 totals 13 residues.

J is TRBJ2-5 and V is TRBV27; D possibly corresponds to TRBD2 (7 bases). Germline V gene lookup returns CDR1 MNHEY and CDR2 SMNVEV (reference sequence). The CDR3 is made up of 15 amino acids. Trimming shortened V by 6 bases and J by 5 bases, and 19 bases separated the two germline ends. CDR3 in DNA: TGTGCCAGCAGGAGGGGGGGAGGGCCTTCGGAGACCCAGTACTTC. Translating gives CASRRGGGPSETQYF.

The V and J genes are TRBV14 and TRBJ1-2, with 10 bases identical to TRBD1. The CDR3 runs to 15 residues. V lost 2 bases to trimming and J lost 7 bases; unmatched junction nucleotides: 7. Germline V gives CDR1 SGHDN, CDR2 FVKESK. CDR3 region: CASSQLRTGGSGYTF. CDR3 coding DNA: TGTGCCAGCAGCCAACTCCGGACAGGGGGAAGTGGCTACACCTTC.

Only a few counts were recorded for this clone. This sequence joins TRBV5-6 and TRBJ1-2; TRBD1 might be the D (6 bases). The CDR3 extends over 14 amino acids. Trimming removed 6 bases from V and 4 bases from J, with 16 bases in between. Germline loops: CDR1 SGHDT, CDR2 YYEEEE. The DNA for the CDR3 is TGTGCCAGCACCTCGGGGGGCGGGGGCTATGGCTACACCTTC. This gives the protein CASTSGGGGYGYTF. The full variable domain, rest sourced from reference TRBV5-6 and TRBJ1-2, is DAGVTQSPTHLIKTRGQQVTLRCSPKSGHDTVSWYQQALGQGPQFIFQYYEEEERQRGNFPDRFSGHQFPNYSSELNVNALLLGDSALYLCASTSGGGGYGYTFGSGTRLTVV.

CDR3 sequence (DNA): TGTGCCAGCAGGGACAGAGCGCGTTATGAAGCTTTCTTT. It is translated as CASRDRARYEAFF. The chain links TRBV2 to TRBJ1-1; D possibly corresponds to TRBD1 (6 bases). In germline, CDR1 is SNHLY, CDR2 FYNNEI. The CDR3 sequence is 13 residues long. Trimming cost V 6 bases and J 7 bases, with 15 bases left between them. Full variable domain (missing parts from reference TRBV2 and TRBJ1-1): EPEVTQTPSHQVTQMGQEVILRCVPISNHLYFYWYRQILGQKVEFLVSFYNNEISEKSEIFDDQFSVERPDGSNFTLKIRSTKLEDSAMYFCASRDRARYEAFFGQGTRLTVV.

This clone was picked up a small number of times. The chain is built from TRBV7-2 and TRBJ1-1, with 8 positions matching TRBD1. The V gene end was trimmed by 4 bases and the J gene end by 1 base; junction bases not matched to a gene: 5. The germline gives CDR1 SGHTA, CDR2 FQGNSA. The CDR3 totals 15 residues. The CDR3 region is CASSSLGTGNTEAFF. The CDR3 DNA reads TGTGCCAGCAGCTCCCTCGGGACAGGGAACACTGAAGCTTTCTTT.

This chain joins TRBV9 and TRBJ1-2; D uncertain. CDR3 length: 14 residues. The V and J ends lost 4 bases and 0 bases respectively, with 10 bases between them. Germline V gives CDR1 SGDLS, CDR2 YYNGEE. The CDR3 DNA reads as TGTGCCAGCAGCCCCGGCGGATCTAACTATGGCTACACCTTC. It is translated as CASSPGGSNYGYTF.